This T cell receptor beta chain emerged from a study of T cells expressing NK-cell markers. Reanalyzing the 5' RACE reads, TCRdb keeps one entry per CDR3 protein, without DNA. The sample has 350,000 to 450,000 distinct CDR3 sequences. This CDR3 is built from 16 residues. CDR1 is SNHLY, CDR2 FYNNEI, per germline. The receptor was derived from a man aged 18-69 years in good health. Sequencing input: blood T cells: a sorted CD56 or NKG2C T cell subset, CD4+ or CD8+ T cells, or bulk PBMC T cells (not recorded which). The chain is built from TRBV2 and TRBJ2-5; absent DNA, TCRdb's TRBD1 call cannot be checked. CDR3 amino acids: CASSGTGGAGHTTQYF. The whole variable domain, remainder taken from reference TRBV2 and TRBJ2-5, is EPEVTQTPSHQVTQMGQEVILRCVPISNHLYFYWYRQILGQKVEFLVSFYNNEISEKSEIFDDQFSVERPDGSNFTLKIRSTKLEDSAMYFCASSGTGGAGHTTQYFGPGTRLLVL.